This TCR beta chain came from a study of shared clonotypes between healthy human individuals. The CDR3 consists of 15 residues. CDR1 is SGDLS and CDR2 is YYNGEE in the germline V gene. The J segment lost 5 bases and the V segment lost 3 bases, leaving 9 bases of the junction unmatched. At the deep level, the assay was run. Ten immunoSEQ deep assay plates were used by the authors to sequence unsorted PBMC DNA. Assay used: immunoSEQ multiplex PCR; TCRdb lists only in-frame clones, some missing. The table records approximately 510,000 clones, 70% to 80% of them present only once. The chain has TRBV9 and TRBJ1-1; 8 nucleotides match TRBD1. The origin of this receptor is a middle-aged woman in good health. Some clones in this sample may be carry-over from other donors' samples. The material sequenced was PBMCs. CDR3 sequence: CASSALTGGRTEAFF. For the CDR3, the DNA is TGTGCCAGCAGCGCGCTTACAGGGGGTAGGACTGAAGCTTTCTTT. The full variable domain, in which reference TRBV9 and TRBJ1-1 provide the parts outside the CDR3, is DSGVTQTPKHLITATGQRVTLRCSPRSGDLSVYWYQQSLDQGLQFLIQYYNGEERAKGNILERFSAQQFPDLHSELNLSSLELGDSALYFCASSALTGGRTEAFFGQGTRLTVV.